This T cell receptor beta chain emerged from a study of blood T cell repertoires in COVID-19. Study at large: The samples span acute and convalescent COVID-19 from the United States, Italy and Spain.

This clone was detected only once. The assay was immunoSEQ multiplex PCR, and TCRdb's table has in-frame clones only and misses some. The table shows 150,000 or so clones, with more than 65% occurring only once. V was trimmed by 4 bases and J by 2 bases, leaving 9 bases between them. Germline CDR1 SGHRS, CDR2 YFSETQ. CDR3 length: 13 amino acids. The TCR was taken from a woman aged 45-60 years in a cohort sampled during active or convalescent COVID-19. The sample was peripheral blood. The J gene is TRBJ1-2, the V gene TRBV5-1; D is perhaps TRBD1 (5 bases). CDR3 in amino acids: CASSTDKNYGYTF. CDR3 sequence (DNA): TGCGCCAGCAGCACGGACAAAAACTATGGCTACACCTTC.